Listed below are T cell receptor beta chains from one sample, sequenced in a study of shared clonotypes between healthy human individuals. The table came from immunoSEQ multiplex PCR; TCRdb's copy has only in-frame clones and leaves some out. Of 850,000 to 1,100,000 clones in the sample, approximately 80% were seen once. Material for sequencing was memory CD4+ T cells from PBMCs. The receptors stem from a man aged 18-30 years in good health. Some clones in this sample may be carry-over from other donors' samples. Both conserved end residues are part of each CDR3. A D gene is named only where the DNA matches it firmly. Some rows have no size entry. The others give once, few or many, or a class for an expanded clone.

j_call v_call clone_size d_call cdr3_aa cdr3_nt
TRBJ2-1 TRBV10-2 - - CASSDGRGYNEQFF TGCGCCAGCAGTGACGGGAGAGGCTACAATGAGCAGTTCTTC
TRBJ1-1 TRBV19 - TRBD1 CASSRDRVLGNTEAFF TGTGCCAGTAGTAGGGACAGGGTATTAGGGAACACTGAAGCTTTCTTT
TRBJ2-5 TRBV27 - - CASSSWGGEETQYF TGTGCCAGCAGTTCCTGGGGCGGGGAAGAGACCCAGTACTTC
TRBJ2-3 TRBV5-6 - - CASQTLADTQYF TGTGCCTCACAGACCTTGGCAGATACGCAGTATTTT
TRBJ2-3 TRBV7-2 - - CASSFLGQRSTDTQYF TGTGCCAGCAGCTTTTTGGGGCAACGGAGCACAGATACGCAGTATTTT
TRBJ1-3 TRBV7-9 - TRBD1 CASSIGQGGLSGNTIYF TGTGCCAGCAGCATCGGACAGGGAGGCCTCTCTGGAAACACCATATATTTT
TRBJ1-5 TRBV30 - - CAWMIQGQPQHF TGTGCCTGGATGATACAGGGTCAGCCCCAGCATTTT
TRBJ2-1 TRBV7-7 - TRBD2 CASSLATSGPNEQFF TGTGCCAGCAGCTTAGCGACTAGCGGGCCCAATGAGCAGTTCTTC
TRBJ1-1 TRBV6-5 - TRBD1 CASSYSDQGDRTEAFF TGTGCCAGCAGTTACTCGGACCAGGGGGACCGGACTGAAGCTTTCTTT
TRBJ2-7 TRBV6-6 - - CASSPAKGGVPGEQYF TGTGCCAGCAGTCCCGCAAAGGGGGGTGTTCCAGGCGAGCAGTACTTC
TRBJ2-7 TRBV28 - TRBD1 CASSLYGDRESYEQYF TGTGCCAGCAGTTTATACGGGGACAGAGAGTCCTACGAGCAGTACTTC
TRBJ2-7 TRBV18 - - CASSSLRDGKFYEQYF TGTGCCAGCTCAAGTCTCCGGGACGGGAAATTCTACGAGCAGTACTTC
TRBJ1-2 TRBV6-1 - - CASVFVGRDGYTF TGTGCCAGCGTGTTTGTAGGGCGAGATGGCTACACCTTC
TRBJ1-4 TRBV5-1 - - CASSLTGGSEKLFF TGCGCCAGCAGCTTGACGGGGGGTAGTGAAAAACTGTTTTTT
TRBJ2-3 TRBV6-1 - - CASSEFPGTGGTDTQYF TGTGCCAGCAGTGAGTTTCCCGGGACGGGGGGCACAGATACGCAGTATTTT
TRBJ1-3 TRBV6-1 - - CASSATFGRDQYF TGTGCCAGCAGTGCAACCTTTGGACGGGACCAATATTTT
TRBJ2-7 TRBV25-1 - - CASSDQGRFEQYF TGTGCCAGCAGTGATCAGGGGAGGTTCGAGCAGTACTTC
TRBJ1-2 TRBV6-6 - - CASSTLGGAYGYTF TGTGCCAGCAGTACCCTCGGGGGGGCCTATGGCTACACCTTC
TRBJ2-5 TRBV7-2 - TRBD1 CASSPNRGKETQYF TGTGCCAGCAGCCCCAACAGGGGAAAAGAGACCCAGTACTTC
TRBJ1-5 TRBV5-1 - - CASSLGSGDQPQHF TGCGCCAGCAGCTTGGGGAGTGGGGATCAGCCCCAGCATTTT
TRBJ2-5 TRBV28 - TRBD2 CASTWGGQETQYF TGTGCCAGCACGTGGGGGGGGCAAGAGACCCAGTACTTC
TRBJ2-7 TRBV6-6 - - CASSGTGNRREQYF TGTGCCAGCAGTGGGACCGGGAACAGGCGCGAGCAGTACTTC
TRBJ1-6 TRBV6-1 - - CASRLPTAPLHF TGTGCCAGCAGACTACCCACAGCACCCCTCCACTTT
TRBJ2-3 TRBV21-1 - - CASSKALAGEPDTQYF TGTGCCAGCAGCAAAGCGCTAGCGGGAGAACCAGATACGCAGTATTTT
TRBJ1-6 TRBV10-3 - - CAISDLGNSPLHF TGTGCCATCAGTGACTTAGGAAATTCACCCCTCCACTTT
TRBJ2-7 TRBV5-1 few - CASSSQGSPSEQYF TGCGCCAGCAGCTCCCAGGGTTCTCCTAGCGAGCAGTACTTC
TRBJ1-4 TRBV28 - TRBD1 CASSLSRTGGNEKLFF TGTGCCAGCAGTTTATCCCGGACAGGGGGAAATGAAAAACTGTTTTTT
TRBJ2-2 TRBV10-3 - TRBD1 CAIRDRVNTGELFF TGTGCCATCAGAGACAGGGTCAACACCGGGGAGCTGTTTTTT
TRBJ1-1 TRBV14 - - CASSHGLNTEAFF TGTGCCAGCAGCCATGGGCTGAACACTGAAGCTTTCTTT
TRBJ1-1 TRBV7-3 - TRBD1 CASSPGQGNTEAFF TGTGCCAGTAGCCCCGGACAGGGCAACACTGAAGCTTTCTTT
TRBJ2-7 TRBV5-1 - - CASSLLGVSSYEQYF TGCGCCAGCAGCCTTCTGGGAGTCAGCTCCTACGAGCAGTACTTC
TRBJ2-5 TRBV4-2 - - CASSQILAAASYQETQYF TGTGCCAGCAGCCAGATCCTAGCAGCAGCTTCGTACCAAGAGACCCAGTACTTC
TRBJ2-1 TRBV7-9 - - CASSGGMNRGMNEQFF TGTGCCAGCAGCGGAGGGATGAACAGGGGTATGAATGAGCAGTTCTTC
TRBJ2-5 TRBV30 - - CAWSVQFQETQYF TGTGCCTGGAGTGTACAGTTCCAAGAGACCCAGTACTTC
TRBJ1-1 TRBV2 once - CASSEILGRTEAFF TGTGCCAGCAGTGAGATCCTCGGGCGGACTGAAGCTTTCTTT
TRBJ1-1 TRBV28 few - CASSHPRRGTEAFF TGTGCCAGCAGTCATCCAAGGAGAGGAACTGAAGCTTTCTTT
TRBJ1-2 TRBV7-9 - - CASSGANYGYTF TGTGCCAGCAGCGGAGCCAACTATGGCTACACCTTC
TRBJ2-7 TRBV5-4 - TRBD1 CASSHRDRGHEQYF TGTGCCAGCAGCCACCGGGACAGGGGGCACGAGCAGTACTTC
TRBJ1-4 TRBV4-2 - TRBD1 CASSQLRQGEKLFF TGTGCCAGCAGCCAACTCAGACAGGGCGAAAAACTGTTTTTT
TRBJ1-1 TRBV27 - TRBD1 CASGRTGRTEAFF TGTGCCAGCGGGCGGACAGGGCGGACTGAAGCTTTCTTT
TRBJ2-1 TRBV4-2 - - CASSQDRKQGQFF TGTGCCAGCAGCCAAGATCGAAAGCAGGGGCAGTTCTTC
TRBJ1-2 TRBV4-3 - - CASSQDGGSNYGYTF TGCGCCAGCAGCCAAGATGGGGGATCTAACTATGGCTACACCTTC
TRBJ1-2 TRBV5-1 - TRBD1 CASSQGQGDGYTF TGCGCCAGCAGCCAAGGACAGGGCGATGGCTACACCTTC
TRBJ2-3 TRBV5-1 - TRBD2 CASSSSGKEADTQYF TGCGCCAGCAGCTCTAGCGGGAAGGAAGCAGATACGCAGTATTTT
TRBJ2-2 TRBV7-2 few - CASSPVTGWDGELFF TGTGCCAGCAGCCCCGTTACAGGGTGGGACGGGGAGCTGTTTTTT
TRBJ2-5 TRBV7-2 - - CASSLGGGSETQYF TGTGCCAGCAGCTTAGGTGGGGGATCGGAGACCCAGTACTTC
TRBJ2-1 TRBV5-1 - TRBD2 CASSPTRFRTSSPNEQFF TGCGCCAGCAGCCCTACTCGATTCCGGACTAGCAGTCCCAATGAGCAGTTCTTC
TRBJ2-2 TRBV6-1 - TRBD1 CASRPWDSLAGELFF TGTGCCAGCAGGCCATGGGACAGTCTCGCCGGGGAGCTGTTTTTT
TRBJ2-1 TRBV5-1 - TRBD2 CASSFSGDSSYNEQFF TGCGCCAGCAGCTTTAGCGGGGATAGCTCCTACAATGAGCAGTTCTTC
TRBJ2-7 TRBV5-4 - TRBD1 CASSLSGTGAYEQYF TGTGCCAGCAGCTTATCCGGGACAGGGGCCTACGAGCAGTACTTC
TRBJ1-1 TRBV4-1 - - CASSQGPNTEAFF TGCGCCAGCAGCCAAGGACCGAACACTGAAGCTTTCTTT
TRBJ1-5 TRBV29-1 - - CSVGRGTNQPQHF TGCAGCGTTGGGAGGGGAACCAATCAGCCCCAGCATTTT
TRBJ2-1 TRBV28 - - CATWTQYNEQFF TGTGCCACCTGGACGCAGTACAATGAGCAGTTCTTC
TRBJ1-2 TRBV18 - - CASSPDINYGYTF TGTGCCAGCTCACCAGACATTAACTATGGCTACACCTTC
TRBJ1-1 TRBV5-8 - - CASSLWGSGAFF TGTGCCAGCAGCTTGTGGGGATCTGGCGCTTTCTTT